Following are 17 T cell receptor beta chains from one sample sequenced in a study of blood T cell repertoires in COVID-19. Clones were sequenced by immunoSEQ multiplex PCR, and TCRdb holds only the in-frame ones, with some missing. The table lists approximately 180,000 clones, 87% of them singletons. The sample taken for sequencing was peripheral blood. Receptors originate from a man aged 55 to 69 with active or convalescent COVID-19.

The chain is built from TRBV5-1 and TRBJ1-2, with 8 bases matching TRBD1. The germline V gene has CDR1 SGHRS and CDR2 YFSETQ. This CDR3 spans 13 amino acids. J was trimmed by 6 bases and V by 3 bases; bases with no gene match: 4. The CDR3 protein is CASSWTGSDGYTF. The DNA for the CDR3 is TGCGCCAGCAGCTGGACAGGGTCGGATGGCTACACCTTC.

This clone was recorded once. The rearrangement joins TRBV6-5 to TRBJ2-3, with unresolved D. The length of the CDR3 is 12 residues. V lost 6 bases to trimming and J lost 2 bases, with 6 bases between them. CDR1 and CDR2 from the germline V gene are MNHEY and SVGAGI. DNA for the CDR3: TGTGCCAGCAGAGGAGACACAGATACGCAGTATTTT. Its protein is CASRGDTDTQYF.

The V call is TRBV11-2, the J call TRBJ2-2; tentatively, D is TRBD2 (6 bases). Germline V CDR1 and CDR2: SGHAT, FQNNGV. This CDR3 is 15 amino acids long. V was trimmed by 5 bases and J by 4 bases, leaving 14 bases between them. CDR3 in DNA: TGTGCCAGCAGCAAAAGGCGGGACCCCACCGGGGAGCTGTTTTTT. Its translation is CASSKRRDPTGELFF. Filled out from reference TRBV11-2 and TRBJ2-2, the complete variable domain reads EAGVAQSPRYKIIEKRQSVAFWCNPISGHATLYWYQQILGQGPKLLIQFQNNGVVDDSQLPKDRFSAERLKGVDSTLKIQPAKLEDSAVYLCASSKRRDPTGELFFGEGSRLTVL.

The chain recombines TRBV7-9 with TRBJ2-4; a possible D gene is TRBD1 (6 bases). CDR3 length: 13 residues. CDR1 is SEHNR, CDR2 FQNEAQ, per germline (reference sequence). V lost 2 bases and J lost 5, with 7 bases in between. The CDR3 sequence is CASSLNRENIQYF. As DNA, the CDR3 is TGTGCCAGCAGCTTAAACAGGGAAAACATTCAGTACTTC.

This sequence joins TRBV4-1 and TRBJ1-6; 7 bases are a match to TRBD1. This CDR3 region has 16 residues. Germline trimming cut 0 bases from V and 8 bases from J; bases unmatched to any gene: 7. Germline lookup yields CDR1 MGHRA and CDR2 YSYEKL. CDR3 protein: CASSQDNRGSYSPLHF. The CDR3 DNA is TGCGCCAGCAGCCAAGATAACAGGGGAAGTTATTCACCCCTCCACTTT.

The chain joins TRBV19 to TRBJ1-2; D unclear. V was cut by 3 bases and J by 6 bases, with 11 bases left in between. This CDR3 comprises 13 residues. Germline CDR1 and CDR2: LNHDA and SQIVND (reference sequence). The CDR3 sequence is CASSMRVGNGYTF. CDR3 DNA: TGTGCCAGTAGTATGAGGGTAGGGAATGGCTACACCTTC.

The chain combines TRBV14 with TRBJ2-7; no definite D call. The length of the CDR3 is 13 residues. Trimming left V 0 bases short and J 3 bases short, with 6 bases between. Germline V lookup: CDR1 SGHDN, CDR2 FVKESK. The CDR3 here is CASSQELNYEQYF. DNA for the CDR3: TGTGCCAGCAGCCAAGAGCTAAACTACGAGCAGTACTTC. The variable domain in full, with the rest retrieved from reference TRBV14 and TRBJ2-7, is EAGVTQFPSHSVIEKGQTVTLRCDPISGHDNLYWYRRVMGKEIKFLLHFVKESKQDESGMPNNRFLAERTGGTYSTLKVQPAELEDSGVYFCASSQELNYEQYFGPGTRLTVT.

This chain links TRBV27 with TRBJ2-5; D perhaps matches TRBD2 (6 bases). Trimming removed 9 bases from V and 6 bases from J, with 26 bases in between. The CDR3 contains 16 residues. The germline gives CDR1 MNHEY, CDR2 SMNVEV (reference sequence). The CDR3 bases are TGTGCCAGAGGCGGGGCGGGGAAGTTGTGTCGGAAGACCCAGTACTTC. It encodes CARGGAGKLCRKTQYF.

The CDR3 DNA sequence: TGTGCCAGCAGCATACAGGGCAACTATGGCTACACCTTC. Translated: CASSIQGNYGYTF. V gene TRBV11-2 combines with J gene TRBJ1-2, with TRBD1 as a possible D gene (6 bases). Per the germline V gene, CDR1 is SGHAT and CDR2 is FQNNGV. This CDR3 contains 13 residues. The V and J ends lost 5 bases and 2 bases respectively, with 9 bases between them.

The V and J genes are TRBV6-5 and TRBJ2-7, with TRBD1 identical over 7 bases. The germline V gene has CDR1 MNHEY and CDR2 SVGAGI. J was trimmed by 8 bases and V by 5 bases; bases with no gene match: 3. There are 11 residues in the CDR3. The CDR3 sequence is CASSQRGQQYF. The CDR3 bases are TGTGCCAGCAGTCAAAGGGGGCAGCAGTACTTC.

In this sample, this clone turned up a few times. The rearrangement joins TRBV4-2 to TRBJ2-1; 10 nucleotides line up with TRBD2. Germline trimming cut 4 bases from V and 6 bases from J; bases unmatched to any gene: 6. The CDR3 extends over 15 amino acids. Germline assignment: CDR1 LGHNA and CDR2 YNFKEQ. CDR3 coding DNA: TGTGCCAGCAGCCCCGGGACTAGCGAAGGCAATGAGCAGTTCTTC. The encoded protein is CASSPGTSEGNEQFF.

J is TRBJ1-2 and V is TRBV5-1, with 9 bases that match TRBD1. The CDR3 has 14 residues. V lost 4 bases, J lost 5 bases, and 6 bases stayed unmatched. CDR1 SGHRS and CDR2 YFSETQ come from the germline V gene. The CDR3 coding sequence is TGCGCCAGCAGCCCGGAGGGGACAGGGTATGGCTACACCTTC. Protein: CASSPEGTGYGYTF.

The DNA for the CDR3 is TGTGCCAGCAGCCTCCTAGCGGCCGTCCGTGAGCAGTTCTTC. Translation gives CASSLLAAVREQFF. The chain joins TRBV6-2 or TRBV6-3 to TRBJ2-1; 7 bases match TRBD2. Germline CDR1 is MNHEY and CDR2 is SVGEGT. The CDR3 is made up of 14 amino acids. V lost 6 bases, J lost 9 bases, and 11 bases stayed unmatched.

This chain uses TRBV6-5 with TRBJ2-1; 7 bases agree with TRBD1. Germline trimming cut 2 bases from V and 8 bases from J; bases unmatched to any gene: 9. Per germline, CDR1 MNHEY and CDR2 SVGAGI. The CDR3 is 15 residues long. The CDR3 nucleotides read TGTGCCAGCAGTTACCCGCAAGGGGGCTCAGATGAGCAGTTCTTC. As protein: CASSYPQGGSDEQFF.

V gene TRBV7-2 combines with J gene TRBJ1-5; D is unresolved. Germline assignment: CDR1 SGHTA and CDR2 FQGNSA. V gave up 1 base and J gave up 0 bases, with 7 bases separating them. This CDR3 is 15 amino acids long. The CDR3 DNA is TGTGCCAGCAGCTTAGGACAAAGTAGCAATCAGCCCCAGCATTTT. It translates to CASSLGQSSNQPQHF. Using reference TRBV7-2 and TRBJ1-5 for the parts outside the CDR3, the full variable domain is GAGVSQSPSNKVTEKGKDVELRCDPISGHTALYWYRQSLGQGLEFLIYFQGNSAPDKSGLPSDRFSAERTGGSVSTLTIQRTQQEDSAVYLCASSLGQSSNQPQHFGDGTRLSIL.

This sequence joins TRBV19 and TRBJ1-1; 12 nucleotides line up with TRBD1. Germline CDR1 LNHDA, CDR2 SQIVND (reference sequence). V dropped 3 bases and J dropped 4; count of bases not matched to a gene: 0. This CDR3 is 14 amino acids long. The CDR3 sequence is CASSMGQGATEAFF. In DNA, the CDR3 is TGTGCCAGTAGTATGGGACAGGGGGCCACTGAAGCTTTCTTT. Full variable domain (rest looked up from reference TRBV19 and TRBJ1-1): DGGITQSPKYLFRKEGQNVTLSCEQNLNHDAMYWYRQDPGQGLRLIYYSQIVNDFQKGDIAEGYSVSREKKESFPLTVTSAQKNPTAFYLCASSMGQGATEAFFGQGTRLTVV.

V gene TRBV19 combines with J gene TRBJ2-3; D gene ambiguous. V was pared by 2 bases and J by 2 bases, with 5 bases between. CDR3 length: 13 amino acids. Germline CDR1 and CDR2: LNHDA and SQIVND (reference sequence). The CDR3 protein is CASSIQITDTQYF. The CDR3 coding sequence is TGTGCCAGTAGTATACAGATCACAGATACGCAGTATTTT.